Listed here are 5 T cell receptor beta chains from one sample, sequenced in a study of control samples from healthy donors and cancer patients. Using immunoSEQ multiplex PCR, the repertoire was profiled, and TCRdb retains in-frame clones only, with some absent. The top ten hold about 3.2% of the sample, which has around 140,000 clones, around 90% seen once. Sequenced material: blood. The source is a man aged 25-40 years in good health.

CDR3 bases: TGTGCCAGCAGCGCCCCATTACAGGGGAGGGGCGGGGAGCTGTTTTTT. As protein: CASSAPLQGRGGELFF. The V and J genes are TRBV9 and TRBJ2-2; D tentatively reads TRBD1 or TRBD2 (7 bases each). Germline V lookup: CDR1 SGDLS, CDR2 YYNGEE. This CDR3 region has 16 residues. Deletions cut 3 bases from V and 7 bases from J, with 19 bases between.

The CDR3 region has the DNA TGTGCCAGTAGTATCCCCAGGGTAAGCCTTGGCAATCAGCCCCAGCATTTT. Protein sequence: CASSIPRVSLGNQPQHF. This chain links TRBV19 with TRBJ1-5; D may be TRBD1 (5 bases). Trimming cost V 3 bases and J 2 bases, with 17 bases left between them. CDR1 is LNHDA and CDR2 is SQIVND in the germline V gene (reference sequence). This CDR3 has 17 amino acids.

V and J are TRBV7-9 and TRBJ1-1, with 9 nucleotides matching TRBD1. The CDR3 spans 15 residues. CDR1 is SEHNR, CDR2 FQNEAQ, per germline (reference sequence). J was trimmed by 3 bases and V by 5 bases; bases with no gene match: 7. The CDR3 coding sequence is TGTGCCAGCAGCCGCCACAGGGGGCGGGACACTGAAGCTTTCTTT. Protein product: CASSRHRGRDTEAFF.

The V and J genes are TRBV7-9 and TRBJ1-4; TRBD1 agrees at 7 bases. The V and J ends lost 4 bases and 8 bases, in that order; junction bases with no gene match: 19. From germline, CDR1 is SEHNR and CDR2 FQNEAQ (reference sequence). The CDR3 is 18 residues long. Here the CDR3 reads CASSYRPGTAHYGEKLFF. CDR3 bases: TGTGCCAGCAGCTACCGTCCAGGGACAGCACACTATGGGGAAAAACTGTTTTTT.

The chain combines TRBV11-1 with TRBJ2-1; D uncertain. V was trimmed by 3 bases and J by 4 bases, leaving 10 bases between them. Germline CDR1 is SGHAT and CDR2 is FQDESV (reference sequence). The CDR3 covers 14 residues. The CDR3 bases are TGTGCCAGCAGCTTTGTCGTCTCTTACAATGAGCAGTTCTTC. Protein: CASSFVVSYNEQFF.